Listed below are T cell receptor beta chains from one sample, sequenced in a study of PD-1 blockade in classical Hodgkin lymphoma. Here immunoSEQ multiplex PCR was the method, and the copy in TCRdb shows in-frame clones only, minus some. The sample has fewer than 25,000 clones; about 82% are singletons. This specimen consisted of peripheral blood mononuclear cells (PBMCs), obtained before the second cycle of nivolumab. Every receptor here comes from a human donor with classical Hodgkin lymphoma. The CDR3 runs from the conserved cysteine through the conserved F or W. A D gene is named only where the DNA matches it firmly. Clone size is stated in some rows and not others, as once, few, many or a class when expanded.

>.|TRBV11-2|TRBJ2-1|.
CASSFMPGHFF
TGTGCCAGCAGCTTCATGCCGGGACATTTCTTC
>TRBD1|TRBV7-9|TRBJ2-7|.
CASSLRQGGSYEQYF
TGTGCCAGCAGCCTACGACAGGGGGGCTCCTACGAGCAGTACTTC
>.|TRBV6-1|TRBJ1-1|.
CASGRMNTEAFF
TGTGCCAGCGGCAGAATGAACACTGAAGCTTTCTTT
>TRBD2|TRBV7-6|TRBJ2-7|.
CASSRGAGSLYEQYF
TGTGCCAGCAGTCGGGGAGCGGGGAGCCTCTACGAGCAGTACTTC
>.|TRBV14|TRBJ2-5|.
CASSHAETQYF
TGTGCCAGCAGCCATGCAGAGACCCAGTACTTC
>TRBD2|TRBV12-5|TRBJ2-1|medium-sized
CASGLRTRGEQFF
TGTGCTAGTGGTTTGAGGACTAGGGGTGAGCAGTTCTTC
>.|TRBV6-1|TRBJ1-5|.
CASSGYRNQPQHF
TGTGCCAGCAGTGGATACAGGAATCAGCCCCAGCATTTT
>.|TRBV19|TRBJ1-5|few
CASSGGGQPQHF
TGTGCCAGTAGTGGGGGGGGCCAGCCCCAGCATTTT
>.|TRBV21-1|TRBJ2-5|.
CASSPNSRLHQETQYF
TGTGCCAGCAGCCCTAATTCTCGACTCCACCAAGAGACCCAGTACTTC
>TRBD1|TRBV4-3|TRBJ1-5|.
CASGQAYSNQPQHF
TGCGCCAGCGGACAGGCTTATAGCAATCAGCCCCAGCATTTT
>TRBD1|TRBV11-2|TRBJ2-7|once
CASSFGTGGFYEQYF
TGTGCCAGCAGCTTTGGGACAGGGGGTTTTTACGAGCAGTACTTC
>TRBD1|TRBV27|TRBJ2-1|.
CASSLSLPLRDRGYNEQFF
TGTGCCAGCAGTTTAAGCCTGCCTCTTCGGGACAGGGGGTACAATGAGCAGTTCTTC
>TRBD1|TRBV6-4|TRBJ2-3|.
CASSPGGRSTDTQYF
TGTGCCAGCAGTCCAGGGGGTCGTAGCACAGATACGCAGTATTTT
>TRBD2|TRBV6-1|TRBJ2-3|few
CASSGLAGGLTDTQYF
TGTGCCAGCAGTGGACTAGCGGGGGGCCTCACAGATACGCAGTATTTT